Following are 6 T cell receptor beta chains from one sample sequenced in a study of control samples from healthy donors and cancer patients. TCRdb's copy holds only in-frame clones and misses some; the assay was immunoSEQ multiplex PCR. The table records about 83,000 clones, 91% of them present only once. Sequenced: blood. Receptor source: a man in his forties or fifties in good health.

This chain links TRBV7-2 with TRBJ1-5; no clear D gene. V lost 4 bases and J lost 0, with 7 bases in between. The germline V gene has CDR1 SGHTA and CDR2 FQGNSA. This CDR3 comprises 14 residues. Written as DNA, the CDR3 is TGTGCCAGCAGCTCTCAGGTTAGCAATCAGCCCCAGCATTTT. Protein sequence: CASSSQVSNQPQHF.

The chain uses TRBV2 and TRBJ2-7; no clear D gene. The CDR3 sequence is 15 residues long. CDR1 and CDR2 (germline): SNHLY, FYNNEI. The ends were cut back, 7 bases at V and 4 bases at J, with 20 bases in the middle. CDR3 sequence reads: CASIGLTSGRYEQYF. CDR3 bases: TGTGCCAGCATCGGTTTAACTTCCGGCCGTTACGAGCAGTACTTC.

The rearrangement joins TRBV6-2 or TRBV6-3 to TRBJ1-1; D ambiguous. V dropped 1 base and J dropped 6 bases, with 3 bases sitting between them. CDR3 size: 11 residues. Germline V gene sequence: CDR1 MNHEY, CDR2 SVGEGT. The CDR3 DNA follows: TGTGCCAGCAGTTACTTGGCTGAAGCTTTCTTT. Amino acid sequence: CASSYLAEAFF.

V gene TRBV5-1 combines with J gene TRBJ2-1; 13 nucleotides align to TRBD2. Germline CDR1 reads SGHRS; CDR2 reads YFSETQ. V lost 0 bases to trimming and J lost 7 bases; unmatched junction nucleotides: 4. The CDR3 loop spans 16 amino acids. Here the CDR3 reads CASSLGLAGGGNEQFF. Here the CDR3 DNA reads TGCGCCAGCAGCTTGGGACTAGCGGGGGGCGGGAATGAGCAGTTCTTC.

J is TRBJ2-7 and V is TRBV5-1, with D perhaps TRBD1 (5 bases). CDR3 length: 15 residues. V shed 2 bases and J shed 1 base, with 13 bases lying between them. Germline V CDR1 and CDR2: SGHRS, YFSETQ. The CDR3 region has the DNA TGCGCCAGCAGCTTTATTACAGGTAATTCCTACGAGCAGTACTTC. Its protein product is CASSFITGNSYEQYF.

This chain joins TRBV9 and TRBJ2-5, with TRBD2 as a possible D gene (6 bases). The CDR3 extends over 16 amino acids. V was clipped by 4 bases and J by 5 bases, with 21 bases between them. CDR1 and CDR2 (germline): SGDLS, YYNGEE. The CDR3 protein is CASSFLPGGAGETQYF. The CDR3 region has the DNA TGTGCCAGCAGCTTCCTACCCGGGGGAGCCGGGGAGACCCAGTACTTC.